The rows below give T cell receptor beta chains drawn from one sample of a study of blood T cell repertoires in COVID-19. Sequencing was performed with immunoSEQ multiplex PCR; in TCRdb, only in-frame clones are kept and a portion is missing. The sample has approximately 480,000 clones, 75% to 90% seen once. The sequenced material came from PBMCs or T cells enriched from blood (not recorded which). These TCRs come from a woman under 30 who had recovered from COVID-19. Both conserved end residues are part of each CDR3. The order of the fields is CDR3 length, V gene, clone size, J gene, D gene, CDR3 protein, CDR3 DNA. A D gene is named only where the DNA matches it firmly. Some rows mark clone size as missing; the rest say once, few, many or name a class of expanded clone.

cdr3_length: 17
v_call: TRBV3-1/TRBV3-2
clone_size: few
j_call: TRBJ1-2
d_call: TRBD1
cdr3_aa: CASSQDLGQGKHYGYTF
cdr3_nt: TGTGCCAGCAGCCAAGATTTGGGACAGGGGAAGCACTATGGCTACACCTTC

cdr3_length: 12
v_call: TRBV5-1
clone_size: -
j_call: TRBJ2-3
d_call: -
cdr3_aa: CASSFSADTQYF
cdr3_nt: TGCGCCAGCAGCTTCTCTGCAGATACGCAGTATTTT

cdr3_length: 15
v_call: TRBV4-1
clone_size: -
j_call: TRBJ1-1
d_call: TRBD1
cdr3_aa: CASSPMDRLNTEAFF
cdr3_nt: TGCGCCAGCAGCCCGATGGACAGGCTTAACACTGAAGCTTTCTTT

cdr3_length: 14
v_call: TRBV7-9
clone_size: -
j_call: TRBJ2-5
d_call: -
cdr3_aa: CASSPGDLQETQYF
cdr3_nt: TGTGCCAGCAGTCCCGGGGACTTACAAGAGACCCAGTACTTC

cdr3_length: 15
v_call: TRBV7-2
clone_size: -
j_call: TRBJ2-2
d_call: -
cdr3_aa: CASSLNRPIGGELFF
cdr3_nt: TGTGCCAGCAGCTTAAACAGGCCAATTGGCGGGGAGCTGTTTTTT

cdr3_length: 16
v_call: TRBV10-3
clone_size: -
j_call: TRBJ2-1
d_call: TRBD2
cdr3_aa: CAIQAGGQGGVDEQFF
cdr3_nt: TGTGCCATACAAGCGGGGGGACAAGGAGGGGTAGATGAGCAGTTCTTC

cdr3_length: 12
v_call: TRBV29-1
clone_size: few
j_call: TRBJ1-1
d_call: -
cdr3_aa: CSANYKNTEAFF
cdr3_nt: TGCAGCGCTAATTACAAGAACACTGAAGCTTTCTTT

cdr3_length: 17
v_call: TRBV7-9
clone_size: -
j_call: TRBJ1-4
d_call: -
cdr3_aa: CASSRGGGLGTNEKLFF
cdr3_nt: TGTGCCAGCAGCCGCGGCGGGGGGTTGGGAACTAATGAAAAACTGTTTTTT

cdr3_length: 12
v_call: TRBV6-5
clone_size: -
j_call: TRBJ1-5
d_call: -
cdr3_aa: CASSYVTGYQHF
cdr3_nt: TGTGCCAGCAGTTACGTAACAGGTTACCAGCATTTT

cdr3_length: 16
v_call: TRBV5-6
clone_size: once
j_call: TRBJ2-5
d_call: TRBD1
cdr3_aa: CASSSMGQGAEETQYF
cdr3_nt: TGTGCCAGCAGCTCGATGGGACAGGGGGCGGAAGAGACCCAGTACTTC

cdr3_length: 16
v_call: TRBV4-1
clone_size: once
j_call: TRBJ2-1
d_call: TRBD2
cdr3_aa: CASSPPSGGNYNEQFF
cdr3_nt: TGCGCCAGCAGCCCCCCTAGCGGGGGGAACTACAATGAGCAGTTCTTC

cdr3_length: 14
v_call: TRBV7-2
clone_size: -
j_call: TRBJ2-7
d_call: -
cdr3_aa: CASSFLGASSEQYF
cdr3_nt: TGTGCCAGCAGCTTTCTGGGGGCCTCAAGCGAGCAGTACTTC

cdr3_length: 13
v_call: TRBV18
clone_size: -
j_call: TRBJ2-7
d_call: -
cdr3_aa: CASSQGDTYEQYF
cdr3_nt: TGTGCCAGCTCACAGGGAGATACCTACGAGCAGTACTTC